The present TCR beta chain was sequenced within a study of cytomegalovirus exposure and HLA in healthy donors. This clone has only one observation. Its antigen is unidentified. PCR employed 60 Vbeta and 13 Jbeta primers. Clones were sequenced by immunoSEQ multiplex PCR, and TCRdb holds only the in-frame ones, with some missing. The data show roughly 88,000 clones, over 60% seen once. From germline, CDR1 is MGHRA and CDR2 YSYEKL. Trimming took 2 bases from V and 4 from J, leaving 6 bases between them. CDR3 size: 13 residues. Regarding the study as a whole: The authors enumerated 164 TCR beta chains as linked to cytomegalovirus.

The chain links TRBV4-1 to TRBJ1-5, with D uncertain. The receptor was isolated from a man aged 25-45 years in good health and CMV-seropositive. The sequencing sample was made of PBMCs. CDR3 sequence reads: CASSQRENQPQHF. The CDR3 DNA reads TGCGCCAGCAGCCAACGAGAGAATCAGCCCCAGCATTTT.